Detailed here is one TCR beta chain. This record belongs to a study of OX40 agonist ivuxolimab in advanced cancers. Study-level background: At doses from 0.01 to 10 mg/kg, patients were given intravenous ivuxolimab every 2 weeks.

Only in-frame clones appear in the TCRdb table, and some are missing; sequencing was by immunoSEQ multiplex PCR. The sample carries some 7,000 clones, around 80% recorded once. V shed 1 base and J shed 5 bases, with 18 bases lying between them. The CDR3 sequence is 17 residues long. The V gene's germline CDR1 is LNHDA and CDR2 SQIVND (reference sequence). The rearrangement uses TRBV19 and TRBJ2-1; D gene ambiguous. The TCR sequence derives from an adult with an advanced solid tumor such as melanoma, head and neck, liver or kidney cancer. Material: CD4+ or CD8+ T cells sorted from blood, obtained in a trial of the OX40 agonist ivuxolimab. The CDR3 sequence: CASSIVPLGLRDNEQFF. DNA for the CDR3: TGTGCCAGTAGTATAGTTCCTCTGGGCCTACGGGACAATGAGCAGTTCTTC. The full variable domain, with the rest looked up from reference TRBV19 and TRBJ2-1, is DGGITQSPKYLFRKEGQNVTLSCEQNLNHDAMYWYRQDPGQGLRLIYYSQIVNDFQKGDIAEGYSVSREKKESFPLTVTSAQKNPTAFYLCASSIVPLGLRDNEQFFGPGTRLTVL.